The 20 T cell receptor beta chains below come from one sample, sequenced in a study of blood T cell repertoires in COVID-19. Method: immunoSEQ multiplex PCR; TCRdb's copy keeps in-frame clones and lacks some. The table shows approximately 190,000 clones, with around 82% occurring only once. The sample consisted of PBMCs or T cells enriched from blood (not recorded which). The receptors here all came from a woman aged 55-70 years with acute COVID-19.

The chain carries TRBV19 and TRBJ1-4; D is possibly TRBD1 (5 bases). Trimming stripped 2 bases from V and 5 bases from J, with 12 bases between. The CDR3 contains 15 residues. Germline V gives CDR1 LNHDA, CDR2 SQIVND (reference sequence). The chain's CDR3 is CASSITQGRNEKLFF. CDR3 in DNA: TGTGCCAGTAGTATAACGCAGGGCAGGAATGAAAAACTGTTTTTT.

V gene TRBV29-1 combines with J gene TRBJ2-7; D might be TRBD1 (5 bases). The germline V gene has CDR1 SQVTM and CDR2 ANQGSEA. The CDR3 totals 12 residues. V lost 1 base, J lost 2 bases, and 6 bases lay in between. CDR3 in amino acids: CSVEGRAYEQYV. The CDR3 bases are TGCAGCGTTGAAGGCAGGGCCTACGAGCAGTACGTC.

The chain has TRBV7-9 and TRBJ1-6, with 7 bases matching TRBD1. CDR3 size: 14 residues. After removal of 6 bases from V and 14 bases from J, the junction contained 13 bases not matched to a gene. Germline V gene sequence: CDR1 SEHNR, CDR2 FQNEAQ (reference sequence). In DNA form, the CDR3 reads TGTGCCAGCAGTTTCGGACAGGCTAGCTCAACCCTCCACTTT. This codes for CASSFGQASSTLHF.

The rearrangement joins TRBV14 to TRBJ1-1, with D perhaps TRBD1 (6 bases). Trimming pared 8 bases from V and 3 bases from J, leaving 16 bases between. The length of the CDR3 is 14 residues. Per germline, CDR1 SGHDN and CDR2 FVKESK. The CDR3 sequence: CASGNRVTDTEAFF. CDR3 sequence (DNA): TGTGCCAGCGGAAACAGGGTAACGGACACTGAAGCTTTCTTT.

The V and J genes are TRBV11-2 and TRBJ1-1, with TRBD1 matching 9 bases. The CDR3 covers 14 residues. The germline CDR1 and CDR2 sequences are SGHAT and FQNNGV. With V trimmed by 1 base and J by 10 bases, 7 bases remained unmatched. The CDR3 is CASSLGTGQGGAFF. The CDR3 nucleotides read TGTGCCAGCAGCTTAGGAACGGGACAGGGAGGAGCTTTCTTT.

The V and J genes are TRBV12-3 or TRBV12-4 and TRBJ2-1; D uncertain. Trimming shortened V by 4 bases and J by 8 bases, and 6 bases separated the two germline ends. This CDR3 contains 11 residues. This CDR3 is CASSSGHEQFF. The CDR3 DNA reads as TGTGCCAGCAGTTCGGGTCATGAGCAGTTCTTC.

In this sample, this clone turned up a few times. The rearrangement links TRBV19 to TRBJ1-1; D remains unclear. Trimming took 1 base from V and 11 from J, leaving 17 bases between them. This CDR3 comprises 14 residues. CDR1 LNHDA and CDR2 SQIVND come from the germline V gene (reference sequence). The CDR3 nucleotides read TGTGCCAGTAGTATAGGTAGTGCGCGGCGCCAGGCTTTCTTT. This sequence encodes CASSIGSARRQAFF. Together with reference TRBV19 and TRBJ1-1, the CDR3 gives the full variable domain: DGGITQSPKYLFRKEGQNVTLSCEQNLNHDAMYWYRQDPGQGLRLIYYSQIVNDFQKGDIAEGYSVSREKKESFPLTVTSAQKNPTAFYLCASSIGSARRQAFFGQGTRLTVV.

This chain links TRBV27 with TRBJ2-7; the match to TRBD1 covers 10 bases. Trimming at V came to 6 bases and at J to 5 bases, leaving 7 bases not matched to a gene. CDR1 is MNHEY, CDR2 SMNVEV, per germline (reference sequence). This CDR3 region has 14 residues. This chain's CDR3 is CASRAGQGTHEQYF. The CDR3 nucleotides read TGTGCCAGCAGGGCGGGACAGGGGACCCACGAGCAGTACTTC.

V gene TRBV4-3 combines with J gene TRBJ1-3; 7 bases are a match to TRBD1. CDR1 is LGHNA, CDR2 YSLEER, per germline. J was trimmed by 4 bases and V by 3 bases; bases with no gene match: 9. The CDR3 extends over 16 amino acids. CDR3 protein: CASSHRGTAGGNTIYF. CDR3 DNA sequence: TGCGCCAGCAGCCACCGGGGGACAGCCGGGGGAAACACCATATATTTT.

The genes are TRBV4-3 and TRBJ2-3, with D possibly TRBD1 on 5 matching bases. The CDR3 totals 14 residues. Germline values: CDR1 LGHNA, CDR2 YSLEER. Trimming took 4 bases from V and 0 from J, leaving 8 bases between them. The CDR3 region has the DNA TGCGCCAGCAGCCTCCCAGGGAGCACAGATACGCAGTATTTT. It translates to CASSLPGSTDTQYF.

The chain couples TRBV28 to TRBJ2-1; 7 positions agree with TRBD2. Germline V lookup: CDR1 MDHEN, CDR2 SYDVKM. The CDR3 has 12 residues. CDR3 DNA: TGTGCGACGGGCGGGGGTAAGGGTGAGCAGTTCTTC. Residues: CATGGGKGEQFF.

The chain combines TRBV5-1 with TRBJ2-5, with D perhaps matching TRBD2 (6 bases). V was cut by 0 bases and J by 5 bases, with 14 bases left in between. Germline V gene lookup returns CDR1 SGHRS and CDR2 YFSETQ. CDR3 length: 15 residues. The CDR3 DNA is TGCGCCAGCAGCTTGGACGGGGGATTTCGGGAGACCCAGTACTTC. Encoded protein: CASSLDGGFRETQYF.

The V call is TRBV15, the J call TRBJ2-1; 7 bases are shared with TRBD2. V shed 6 bases, J shed 2 bases, and the junction held 10 bases outside the gene matches. This CDR3 comprises 16 residues. In germline, CDR1 is LNHNV, CDR2 YYDKDF (reference sequence). CDR3 loop: CATRTVAGFTYNEQFF. For the CDR3, the DNA is TGTGCCACCAGGACCGTAGCGGGTTTTACCTACAATGAGCAGTTCTTC.

The rearrangement uses TRBV6-4 and TRBJ2-7, with 8 bases aligning to TRBD2. Germline CDR1 MRHNA, CDR2 SNTAGT. This CDR3 contains 17 residues. J was trimmed by 7 bases and V by 2 bases; bases with no gene match: 16. CDR3 sequence (DNA): TGTGCCAGCAGTGACCCCACCCGACTAGCGAGACCACGAGAGCAGTACTTC. It specifies CASSDPTRLARPREQYF.

The V and J genes are TRBV4-2 and TRBJ2-3, with 10 bases that match TRBD2. This CDR3 contains 16 residues. V was pared by 0 bases and J by 5 bases, with 5 bases of the junction left unmatched. Germline V gene data show CDR1 as LGHNA and CDR2 as YNFKEQ. CDR3 in amino acids: CASSQDLAGERDTQYF. The CDR3 nucleotides are TGTGCCAGCAGCCAAGATCTAGCGGGAGAGCGAGATACGCAGTATTTT.

The CDR3 DNA sequence: TGCGCCAGCAGCCAAGGGTGGACAGAAGGCTATGGCTACACCTTC. Its protein is CASSQGWTEGYGYTF. V is TRBV4-3 and J is TRBJ1-2, with a tentative D call TRBD1 (6 bases). This CDR3 has 15 amino acids. V lost 1 base and J lost 4, with 13 bases in between. CDR1 is LGHNA and CDR2 is YSLEER in the germline V gene.

This sequence joins TRBV10-1 and TRBJ2-3, with D possibly being TRBD2 (5 bases). This CDR3 is 14 amino acids long. The germline V and J ends were trimmed by 3 bases and 8 bases, with 15 bases remaining between them. Germline loops: CDR1 WNHNN, CDR2 SYGVQD (reference sequence). The CDR3 sequence: CASSDLQRAATQYF. The CDR3 DNA is TGCGCCAGCAGTGACTTACAGAGGGCCGCTACGCAGTATTTT.

The chain has TRBV19 and TRBJ2-7; no clear D. V lost 6 bases and J 0 bases, leaving 12 bases between the germline ends. Germline assignment: CDR1 LNHDA and CDR2 SQIVND (reference sequence). The CDR3 is 14 amino acids. CDR3 sequence: CASSRRFDSYEQYF. The DNA of the CDR3 is TGTGCCAGTAGCAGAAGATTTGACTCCTACGAGCAGTACTTC.

Regarding this clone: The sample carries other DNA sequences with the same CDR3. The chain has TRBV5-1 and TRBJ2-2, with D hard to call. Between the trimmed V and J ends, which lost 4 bases and 1 base, there was a span of 8 bases. The length of the CDR3 is 14 residues. Germline V gives CDR1 SGHRS, CDR2 YFSETQ. The CDR3 is CASSLGGNTGELFF. The CDR3 DNA follows: TGCGCCAGCAGCCTCGGCGGGAACACCGGGGAGCTGTTTTTT.

This sequence joins TRBV6-1 and TRBJ2-2; possibly TRBD2 for D (5 bases). This CDR3 is built from 13 residues. The ends were cut back, 6 bases at V and 5 bases at J, with 10 bases in the middle. The germline V gene encodes CDR1 MNHNS and CDR2 SASEGT. The CDR3 DNA reads TGTGCCAGCAGGGGGAGTAGGACCGGGGAGCTGTTTTTT. Its protein is CASRGSRTGELFF.